This TCR beta chain was documented in a study of Graves' ophthalmopathy and Graves' hyperthyroidism. Germline lookup yields CDR1 LGHNA and CDR2 YNFKEQ. CDR3 length: 16 residues. Trimming took 0 bases from V and 2 from J, leaving 14 bases between them. Worth noting for this clonotype: Its matching antigen is unknown. This may stem from a read error, because a much larger clone lies one nucleotide away.

Using RNA transcripts, the TCR beta CDR3 regions were amplified. An opening RT-PCR round employed HTBI primers and preceded a second-round multiplex PCR. Via MiXCR, TCRdb re-called the multiplex PCR reads, giving one row per CDR3 protein. There are tens of thousands of distinct CDR3 sequences in the sample; 45% to 55% occur only once, and about 4.9% lies in the top ten. Study conclusions and caveats: Blood was where most expanded thyroid clonotypes above 0.001 frequency also turned up. It was with approximately 70% sensitivity and about 72% specificity that the model predicted ophthalmopathy progression.

Material for sequencing was peripheral blood. V and J are TRBV4-2 and TRBJ2-7, with D uncertain. The receptor was isolated from an adult woman with Graves' ophthalmopathy. The CDR3: CASSQEWSRSAYEQYF. The CDR3 DNA sequence: TGTGCCAGCAGCCAAGAGTGGTCCCGGAGCGCCTACGAGCAGTACTTC.